The entry below gives a single T cell receptor (beta chain) sequence along with its context. It was with 60 Vbeta and 13 Jbeta primers that the PCR ran. Repertoires were generated with immunoSEQ multiplex PCR, while TCRdb's copy carries only in-frame clones and drops some. Here the sample spans 150,000 to 200,000 clones, around 79% being singletons. The CDR3 loop spans 15 amino acids. CDR1 is MDHEN and CDR2 is SYDVKM in the germline V gene. The V and J ends lost 1 base and 5 bases respectively, with 12 bases between them. These data originate in a study of cytomegalovirus exposure and HLA in healthy donors.

This rearrangement joins TRBV28 to TRBJ1-3; possibly TRBD1 for D (5 bases). The clonotype comes from a woman in her forties or fifties in good health and CMV-seronegative. The sample taken for sequencing was PBMCs. CDR3 in amino acids: CASSLFRDPRNTIYF. The CDR3 DNA reads TGTGCCAGCAGTTTATTCAGGGATCCGAGAAACACCATATATTTT.